This T cell receptor (beta chain) was recovered during a study of blood T cell repertoires in COVID-19. Background on the study: Both acute and convalescent COVID-19 samples were obtained from the United States, Italy and Spain. Sample material is recorded as cDNA or gDNA derived from T cells, B-cell-depleted T cells, or PBMCs.

This clone appeared a single time. The authors' processing: Amplification of reference gene primers provided the estimated nucleated cell counts. Profiled with immunoSEQ multiplex PCR; TCRdb holds only in-frame clones, not every one. V, J and clone size were drawn from that table, and D and trimming were deduced from the DNA. Here the sample spans 110,000 to 150,000 clones, around nine tenths being singletons. The germline CDR1 and CDR2 sequences are GTSNPN and SVGIG (reference sequence). This CDR3 is built from 17 residues. The V gene lost 3 bases and the J gene lost 0 bases, with 18 bases spanning the gap.

The chain employs TRBV30 and TRBJ1-3, with D tentatively TRBD1 (5 bases). The receptor's source is a human donor in a cohort sampled during active COVID-19. Sequenced: peripheral blood. This CDR3 is CAWRTLAGGSSGNTIYF. The CDR3 nucleotides read TGTGCCTGGAGAACCCTCGCCGGGGGGTCCTCTGGAAACACCATATATTTT.